What follows are 21 T cell receptor beta chains derived from one specimen sequenced in a study of cytomegalovirus exposure and HLA in healthy donors. 60 Vbeta and 13 Jbeta primers were used in PCR. Data came from immunoSEQ multiplex PCR; TCRdb stores just in-frame clones and leaves some out. The profile shows some 89,000 clones, 75% to 90% of them singletons. Sample: PBMCs. Receptors originate from a man in his forties or fifties in good health and CMV-seropositive.

The rearrangement links TRBV5-1 to TRBJ2-7; 9 bases are shared with TRBD1. The CDR3 is made up of 17 amino acids. J lost 4 bases, V lost 10 bases, and 21 bases had no gene match. Germline CDR1 SGHRS, CDR2 YFSETQ. CDR3 sequence (DNA): TGCGCCCCTAACAGGACAGGGGAATATCAAGTTCGGTACGAGCAGTACTTC. It codes for CAPNRTGEYQVRYEQYF. Looking up the rest from reference TRBV5-1 and TRBJ2-7 gives the full variable domain: KAGVTQTPRYLIKTRGQQVTLSCSPISGHRSVSWYQQTPGQGLQFLFEYFSETQRNKGNFPGRFSGRQFSNSRSEMNVSTLELGDSALYLCAPNRTGEYQVRYEQYFGPGTRLTVT.

The chain joins TRBV18 to TRBJ1-1; D unclear. Germline V lookup: CDR1 KGHSH, CDR2 LQKENI. V dropped 2 bases and J dropped 0 bases, with 7 bases sitting between them. There are 14 residues in the CDR3. CDR3 nucleotide sequence: TGTGCCAGCTCACCAGGGCCCTTGAACACTGAAGCTTTCTTT. It translates to CASSPGPLNTEAFF.

V and J are TRBV7-3 and TRBJ1-5; TRBD1 matches at 7 bases. V gave up 5 bases and J gave up 5 bases; unmatched junction bases: 12. This CDR3 is 16 amino acids long. Germline assignment: CDR1 SGHTA and CDR2 FQGTGA. CDR3 sequence: CASSPFLTGWDQPQHF. The CDR3 nucleotides read TGTGCCAGCAGCCCGTTTCTGACAGGGTGGGATCAGCCCCAGCATTTT.

The rearrangement uses TRBV7-2 and TRBJ2-1; 15 bases are shared with TRBD2. The CDR3 loop spans 17 amino acids. V shed 5 bases and J 7 bases; nucleotides not matched to a gene: 9. The germline CDR1 and CDR2 sequences are SGHTA and FQGNSA. CDR3 coding DNA: TGTGCCAGCAGCATCGCCGGGACTAGCGGGGGGCGGAATGAGCAGTTCTTC. It yields the protein CASSIAGTSGGRNEQFF.

This chain connects TRBV11-3 to TRBJ2-7, with 12 bases fitting TRBD2. Germline lookup yields CDR1 SGHNT and CDR2 YENEEA. J lost 7 bases, V lost 1 base, and 5 bases had no gene match. This CDR3 contains 15 residues. In DNA form, the CDR3 reads TGTGCCAGCAGCTTAGTCGGGACTAGCGGGTCGGAGCAGTACTTC. This codes for CASSLVGTSGSEQYF. Using reference TRBV11-3 and TRBJ2-7 for the parts outside the CDR3, the full variable domain is EAGVVQSPRYKIIEKKQPVAFWCNPISGHNTLYWYLQNLGQGPELLIRYENEEAVDDSQLPKDRFSAERLKGVDSTLKIQPAELGDSAVYLCASSLVGTSGSEQYFGPGTRLTVT.

The chain is built from TRBV10-3 and TRBJ2-3; 9 bases line up with TRBD2. The trim removed 11 bases at V and 5 bases at J, leaving 5 bases unmatched. The CDR3 runs to 12 residues. CDR1 and CDR2 from the germline V gene are ENHRY and SYGVKD. CDR3 sequence (DNA): TGTGCCTCTAGCGGGGCTAGAGATACGCAGTATTTT. This codes for CASSGARDTQYF.

This clone was seen a single time. CDR3 residues: CASSDRTGANYGYTF. CDR3 nucleotide sequence: TGTGCCAGCAGCGACCGGACAGGGGCAAACTATGGCTACACCTTC. This sequence joins TRBV9 and TRBJ1-2, with 9 bases lining up with TRBD1. V lost 3 bases, J lost 2 bases, and 5 bases stayed unmatched. Germline assignment: CDR1 SGDLS and CDR2 YYNGEE. This CDR3 is 15 amino acids long.

V gene TRBV18 combines with J gene TRBJ1-3; TRBD1 agrees at 7 bases. The junction had 3 bases not matched to a gene; V was cut back by 2 bases and J by 2 bases. The CDR3 has 15 amino acids. Germline values: CDR1 KGHSH, CDR2 LQKENI. CDR3 loop: CASSPVTGAGNTIYF. In DNA form, the CDR3 reads TGTGCCAGCTCACCAGTCACAGGGGCTGGAAACACCATATATTTT. The full variable domain, completed using reference TRBV18 and TRBJ1-3, is NAGVMQNPRHLVRRRGQEARLRCSPMKGHSHVYWYRQLPEEGLKFMVYLQKENIIDESGMPKERFSAEFPKEGPSILRIQQVVRGDSAAYFCASSPVTGAGNTIYFGEGSWLTVV.

The rearrangement uses TRBV9 and TRBJ1-2, with 7 bases that match TRBD1. The CDR3 runs to 14 residues. Germline V gives CDR1 SGDLS, CDR2 YYNGEE. J lost 6 bases, V lost 4 bases, and 9 bases had no gene match. For the CDR3, the DNA is TGTGCCAGCAGCACCCAGACAGGGAAGAATGGCTACACCTTC. The encoded protein is CASSTQTGKNGYTF.

The CDR3 region is CASSVDEGRNSPLHF. The CDR3 nucleotides read TGTGCCAGCAGCGTAGATGAGGGTCGAAATTCACCCCTCCACTTT. This rearrangement joins TRBV9 to TRBJ1-6; D is unresolved. The CDR3 spans 15 residues. CDR1 and CDR2 from the germline V gene are SGDLS and YYNGEE. Between the trimmed V and J ends, which lost 0 bases and 7 bases, there was a span of 11 bases.

The V call is TRBV5-1, the J call TRBJ1-4, with 10 bases matching TRBD1. Trimming took 0 bases from V and 4 from J; bases not matched to a gene: 6. The CDR3 spans 17 residues. CDR1 SGHRS and CDR2 YFSETQ come from the germline V gene. The CDR3 region has the DNA TGCGCCAGCAGCTTGGCTGGGACAGGGGAGGGTAATGAAAAACTGTTTTTT. Amino acid sequence: CASSLAGTGEGNEKLFF.

This rearrangement joins TRBV19 to TRBJ1-2, with D perhaps matching TRBD1 (6 bases). The CDR3 contains 14 residues. Germline V gene lookup returns CDR1 LNHDA and CDR2 SQIVND (reference sequence). Trimming shortened V by 10 bases and J by 8 bases, and 23 bases separated the two germline ends. CDR3 amino acids: CATSRRQGSWGYTF. The CDR3 DNA reads TGTGCCACCAGCCGGAGGCAGGGGAGTTGGGGCTACACCTTC.

This rearrangement joins TRBV28 to TRBJ2-5; D may be TRBD2 (5 bases). The closer fit of TRBJ2-7 to the DNA end suggests the J call may be wrong. The CDR3 spans 11 residues. Germline loops: CDR1 MDHEN, CDR2 SYDVKM. CDR3 loop: CASSTSYEQYF. As DNA, the CDR3 is TGTGCCAGCAGTACTAGCTACGAGCAGTACTTC.

In its sample, this clone was seen many times. This chain links TRBV6-1 with TRBJ2-7, with 11 bases lining up with TRBD1. Trimming took 1 base from V and 4 from J; bases not matched to a gene: 3. The CDR3 is made up of 15 amino acids. Germline V gene data show CDR1 as MNHNS and CDR2 as SASEGT. The CDR3 DNA reads as TGTGCCAGCAGTGAAGAAGGGACAGGGGGTTACGAGCAGTACTTC. It encodes CASSEEGTGGYEQYF.

The rearrangement joins TRBV5-5 to TRBJ2-1; tentative D call: TRBD2 (6 bases). V lost 4 bases, J lost 4 bases, and 21 bases lay in between. CDR1 is SGHKS, CDR2 YYEKEE, per germline (reference sequence). The CDR3 has 17 residues. The CDR3, as DNA: TGTGCCAGCAGCACTTCAGCAGGGACTTTAAATTACAATGAGCAGTTCTTC. It is translated as CASSTSAGTLNYNEQFF.

This clone was picked up one time. The chain combines TRBV6-1 with TRBJ1-2, with 7 bases aligning to TRBD1. Looked up from germline, CDR1 is MNHNS and CDR2 is SASEGT. The CDR3 totals 13 residues. Trimming at V came to 7 bases and at J to 6 bases, leaving 8 bases not matched to a gene. The CDR3 loop is CASNRQGIDGYTF. CDR3 DNA: TGTGCCAGCAATAGACAGGGTATAGATGGCTACACCTTC.

This sequence joins TRBV19 and TRBJ2-7; a possible D gene is TRBD1 (6 bases). The CDR3 runs to 14 residues. V lost 7 bases and J 5 bases, leaving 18 bases between the germline ends. Germline V gene sequence: CDR1 LNHDA, CDR2 SQIVND (reference sequence). The CDR3 coding sequence is TGTGCCAGTACCAACGGGGCAGGGGCCCACGAGCAGTACTTC. The encoded protein is CASTNGAGAHEQYF.

This chain uses TRBV5-1 with TRBJ2-3; D remains ambiguous. The CDR3 runs 13 residues. Germline loops: CDR1 SGHRS, CDR2 YFSETQ. The germline V and J ends were trimmed by 4 bases and 1 base, with 7 bases remaining between them. In DNA, the CDR3 is TGCGCCAGCAGCCTTCCGGGCACAGATACGCAGTATTTT. It is translated as CASSLPGTDTQYF.

A word on this clone: Other DNA sequences within the sample encode an identical CDR3. This chain connects TRBV7-3 to TRBJ2-5; D uncertain. Germline assignment: CDR1 SGHTA and CDR2 FQGTGA. The V end lost 3 bases, the J end lost 1 base, and 6 bases lay between the germline ends. The CDR3 loop spans 13 amino acids. CDR3 nucleotide sequence: TGTGCCAGCAGCTTTCGAGGCCAAGAGACCCAGTACTTC. Amino acids: CASSFRGQETQYF.

The V call is TRBV6-5, the J call TRBJ2-5; 8 positions match TRBD1. Germline lookup yields CDR1 MNHEY and CDR2 SVGAGI. Trimming at V came to 8 bases and at J to 7 bases, leaving 3 bases not matched to a gene. This CDR3 has 11 residues. CDR3 sequence: CASGQGATQYF. The CDR3, as DNA: TGTGCCAGCGGACAGGGAGCGACCCAGTACTTC.

The genes are TRBV6-5 and TRBJ1-2; D gene unclear. CDR3 length equals 14 residues. CDR1 is MNHEY and CDR2 is SVGAGI in the germline V gene. Trimming removed 0 bases from V and 7 bases from J, with 12 bases in between. CDR3 DNA: TGTGCCAGCAGTTACTCAAGCGTTATGAGTGGCTACACCTTC. Protein: CASSYSSVMSGYTF.